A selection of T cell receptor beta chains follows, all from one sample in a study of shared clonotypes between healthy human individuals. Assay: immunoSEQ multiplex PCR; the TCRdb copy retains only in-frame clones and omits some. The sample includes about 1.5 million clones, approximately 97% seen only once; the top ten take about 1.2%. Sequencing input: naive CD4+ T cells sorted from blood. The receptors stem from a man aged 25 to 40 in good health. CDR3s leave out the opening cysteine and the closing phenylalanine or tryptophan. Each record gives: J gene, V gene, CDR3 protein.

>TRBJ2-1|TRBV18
ASSPPSISTEQF
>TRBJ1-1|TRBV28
ASSFGLGLNTEAF
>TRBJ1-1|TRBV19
ASRIGGLTEAF
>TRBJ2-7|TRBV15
ATSKDTGDTYEQY
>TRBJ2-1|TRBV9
ASSFDRTSGMYNEQF
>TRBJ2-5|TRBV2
ASSGTSGNQETQY
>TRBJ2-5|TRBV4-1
ASSQDFSEGWETQY
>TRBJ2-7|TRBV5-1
ASSEQTGDEQY
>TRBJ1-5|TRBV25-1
ASSAGPNNQPQH
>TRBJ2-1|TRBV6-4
ASSDWGTSYNEQF
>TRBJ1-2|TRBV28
ASREANYGYT
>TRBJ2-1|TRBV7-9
ASSYYNEQF
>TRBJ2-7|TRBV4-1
ASSQDKGQGGVSEQY
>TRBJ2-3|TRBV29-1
SAPPDSTDTQY
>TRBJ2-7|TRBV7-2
ASSIDRVRGEQY
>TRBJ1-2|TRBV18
ASSPSSGQGVNNYGYT
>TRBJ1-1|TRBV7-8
ASSLAGSWDTEAF
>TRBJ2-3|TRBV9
ASSEYPLRVTDTQY
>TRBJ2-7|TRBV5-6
ASSLGPPAGGYEQY
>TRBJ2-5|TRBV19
ASSISRVRETQY
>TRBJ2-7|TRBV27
ASSPRTGRTYEQY
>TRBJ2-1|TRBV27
ASSLTPTSGYNEQF
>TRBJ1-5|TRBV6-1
ASSDLRYGNQPQH
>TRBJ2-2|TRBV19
ASSMAGELF
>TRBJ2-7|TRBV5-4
ASSLPGTGGGEQY
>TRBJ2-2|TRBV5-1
ASSFSSSTTGELF
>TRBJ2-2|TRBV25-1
ASSGVQGARSGELF
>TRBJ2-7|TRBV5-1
ASSLYRAGEQY
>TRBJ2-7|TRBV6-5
ASSFPGVEEQY
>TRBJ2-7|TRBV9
ASSVATGTYEQY
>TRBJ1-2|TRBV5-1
ASSLRRGGGYT
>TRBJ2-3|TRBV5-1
ASSLGGVADTQY
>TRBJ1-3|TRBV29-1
SASPRSSGNTIY
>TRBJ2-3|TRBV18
ASSPINTDTQY
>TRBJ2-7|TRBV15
ATSRDPPLGGLSYEQY
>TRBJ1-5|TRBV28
ASSLGPVTANQPQH
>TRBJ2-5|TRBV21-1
ASSNLDPLGARETQY
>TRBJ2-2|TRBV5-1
ASSTDRGNTGELF
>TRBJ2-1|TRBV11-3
ASSRTTRGYNEQF
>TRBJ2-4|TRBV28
ASSEHRGIKNIQY
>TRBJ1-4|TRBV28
ASSFMDRPNEKLF
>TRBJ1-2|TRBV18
ASSPLQGADYGYT
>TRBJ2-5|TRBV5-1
ASSPRMRQETQY
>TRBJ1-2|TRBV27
ASSRGQGTYGYT
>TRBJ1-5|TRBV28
ASSLPGGQPQH